The entry below describes one TCR beta chain. Generated by immunoSEQ multiplex PCR, the TCRdb table keeps only in-frame clones and is missing some. The sample carries approximately 61,000 clones, roughly 90% recorded once. The data were taken from a study of T cell changes during pregnancy in multiple sclerosis. Germline CDR1 reads SGHNT; CDR2 reads YYREEE (reference sequence). There are 12 residues in the CDR3. The ends were cut back, 0 bases at V and 7 bases at J, with 7 bases in the middle. The sequence came from a female donor with multiple sclerosis, enrolled in a pregnancy study. The chain has TRBV5-4 and TRBJ1-1; no clear D. This material consisted of peripheral blood, taken in the first trimester of pregnancy. The CDR3 region has the DNA TGTGCCAGCAGCTTGGTCGAGGGTGAAGCTTTCTTT. This translates into CASSLVEGEAFF.